A selection of T cell receptor beta chains follows, all from one sample in a study of T cell responses to AZD1222 COVID-19 vaccine. TCRdb keeps only in-frame clones here, not all; method: immunoSEQ multiplex PCR. This table has more than 150,000 clones, around 92% appearing once. Sequencing used peripheral blood, obtained on day 0 of AZD1222 vaccination. The receptors here all came from an adult in good health. The CDR3 runs from the conserved cysteine through the conserved F or W. The D gene is left open where the match is weak. Size is stated for part of the rows, as once, few or many counts, or as a class when the clone is expanded.

J gene | V gene | D gene | CDR3 length | clone size | CDR3 protein | CDR3 DNA
TRBJ2-3 | TRBV7-3 | - | 13 | - | CASSSSGADTQYF | TGTGCCAGCAGCTCCTCAGGGGCAGATACGCAGTATTTT
TRBJ1-2 | TRBV28 | - | 13 | - | CASRLGFGGGYTF | TGTGCCAGCAGGTTGGGGTTTGGGGGCGGCTACACCTTC
TRBJ2-7 | TRBV10-3 | - | 12 | - | CAIMGGENEQYF | TGTGCCATCATGGGGGGCGAGAACGAGCAGTACTTC
TRBJ1-2 | TRBV6-4 | - | 14 | many | CASSDGTGLLGYTF | TGTGCCAGCAGTGACGGCACAGGCCTTTTAGGCTACACCTTC
TRBJ2-7 | TRBV6-5 | TRBD2 | 14 | - | CASSSAGGLSEQYF | TGTGCCAGCTCGTCTGCGGGAGGGCTCTCCGAGCAGTACTTC
TRBJ1-5 | TRBV27 | - | 14 | once | CASSFQIWGQPQHF | TGTGCCAGCAGTTTCCAAATATGGGGTCAGCCCCAGCATTTT
TRBJ2-7 | TRBV18 | - | 12 | - | CASSPAQGEQYF | TGTGCCAGCTCACCAGCGCAGGGCGAGCAGTACTTC
TRBJ1-2 | TRBV25-1 | TRBD1 | 18 | - | CASSDSPDRAPANYGYTF | TGTGCCAGCAGTGACTCACCGGACAGGGCCCCTGCTAACTATGGCTACACCTTC
TRBJ2-1 | TRBV7-3 | - | 17 | - | CASSLSPARGAYNEQFF | TGTGCCAGCAGCTTAAGTCCAGCCCGGGGCGCCTACAATGAGCAGTTCTTC
TRBJ1-5 | TRBV19 | - | 15 | - | CASSISWLSNQPQHF | TGTGCCAGTAGTATTTCGTGGCTTAGCAATCAGCCCCAGCATTTT
TRBJ2-1 | TRBV10-3 | - | 14 | - | CAISELSSYNEQFF | TGTGCCATCAGTGAGTTGAGCTCCTACAATGAGCAGTTCTTC
TRBJ2-7 | TRBV28 | - | 14 | - | CASSLSPGSHEQYF | TGTGCCAGCAGCCTTAGTCCCGGCAGCCACGAGCAGTACTTC
TRBJ2-7 | TRBV6-6 | - | 15 | - | CASSSTGTSSYEQYF | TGTGCCAGCAGTTCAACCGGGACAAGCTCCTACGAGCAGTACTTC
TRBJ2-2 | TRBV18 | - | 16 | once | CASSPPGLVNTGELFF | TGTGCCAGCTCACCACCGGGGTTGGTCAACACCGGGGAGCTGTTTTTT
TRBJ1-2 | TRBV9 | - | 14 | - | CASSSVGGADGYTF | TGTGCCAGCAGCTCAGTGGGGGGCGCGGATGGCTACACCTTC
TRBJ1-2 | TRBV12-3/TRBV12-4 | - | 13 | - | CASSLVAAYGYTF | TGTGCCAGCAGTTTAGTGGCAGCCTATGGCTACACCTTC
TRBJ2-1 | TRBV6-2/TRBV6-3 | TRBD2 | 20 | - | CASSYLRELAGRRSDNEQFF | TGTGCCAGCAGTTACTTGCGAGAACTAGCGGGGCGTAGGTCGGACAATGAGCAGTTCTTC
TRBJ1-6 | TRBV5-1 | TRBD1 | 17 | - | CASSLETGQGYNSPLHF | TGCGCCAGCAGCTTGGAGACAGGGCAGGGTTATAATTCACCCCTCCACTTT
TRBJ1-5 | TRBV29-1 | TRBD1 | 13 | - | CSARTGINQPQHF | TGCAGCGCCCGGACAGGGATCAATCAGCCCCAGCATTTT
TRBJ2-1 | TRBV20-1 | TRBD2 | 15 | - | CSASISGLGGNEQFF | TGCAGTGCTAGTATTAGCGGACTAGGCGGCAATGAGCAGTTCTTC
TRBJ2-5 | TRBV7-7 | TRBD1 | 15 | - | CASSPGRQGWETQYF | TGTGCTAGCAGCCCCGGGCGACAGGGCTGGGAGACCCAGTACTTC
TRBJ1-5 | TRBV12-1 | - | 15 | - | CASSLPQGPIQPQHF | TGTGCCAGCAGCCTGCCGCAGGGACCGATCCAGCCCCAGCATTTT
TRBJ1-5 | TRBV7-2 | - | 12 | - | CASSWDNQPQHF | TGTGCCAGCAGCTGGGACAATCAGCCCCAGCATTTT
TRBJ1-1 | TRBV19 | - | 15 | - | CASIGRGRMNTEAFF | TGTGCCAGTATCGGGAGGGGCCGAATGAACACTGAAGCTTTCTTT
TRBJ1-1 | TRBV4-3 | - | 15 | - | CASSQEVGMNTEAFF | TGCGCCAGCAGCCAAGAAGTGGGGATGAACACTGAAGCTTTCTTT
TRBJ1-5 | TRBV30 | - | 16 | - | CAWSGAATVGNQPQHF | TGTGCCTGGAGCGGGGCCGCGACAGTGGGAAATCAGCCCCAGCATTTT
TRBJ1-4 | TRBV19 | TRBD1 | 15 | - | CASRRTGAPNEKLFF | TGTGCCAGTAGACGAACAGGGGCCCCTAATGAAAAACTGTTTTTT
TRBJ1-6 | TRBV7-9 | - | 15 | - | CASSSLVGRNSPLHF | TGTGCCAGCAGCTCCCTGGTAGGGAGGAATTCACCCCTCCACTTT
TRBJ1-3 | TRBV2 | - | 12 | - | CASSASGNTIYF | TGTGCCAGCAGTGCCTCTGGAAACACCATATATTTT
TRBJ1-1 | TRBV7-3 | - | 12 | once | CASSTVGTEAFF | TGTGCCAGCAGCACTGTCGGTACTGAAGCTTTCTTT
TRBJ1-6 | TRBV7-6 | TRBD1 | 14 | - | CASRHRDSNSPLHF | TGTGCCAGCAGACACAGGGACAGTAATTCACCCCTCCACTTT
TRBJ1-2 | TRBV19 | - | 15 | few | CASSRLPLANYGYTF | TGTGCCAGTAGCCGACTGCCCTTGGCTAACTATGGCTACACCTTC
TRBJ1-5 | TRBV5-1 | - | 14 | - | CASSFGEGGQPQHF | TGCGCCAGCAGCTTCGGAGAGGGAGGACAGCCCCAGCATTTT
TRBJ1-1 | TRBV10-2 | - | 13 | - | CASSEGENTEAFF | TGCGCCAGCAGTGAGGGGGAGAACACTGAAGCTTTCTTT
TRBJ1-2 | TRBV5-6 | - | 14 | - | CASSLRGLNYGYTF | TGTGCCAGCAGCTTACGAGGCCTTAACTATGGCTACACCTTC
TRBJ2-2 | TRBV5-1 | - | 16 | - | CASSLESGVATGELFF | TGCGCCAGCAGCTTGGAGTCGGGGGTGGCCACCGGGGAGCTGTTTTTT
TRBJ1-1 | TRBV4-3 | - | 14 | - | CASSQDRVDTEAFF | TGCGCCAGCAGCCAAGACAGGGTGGACACTGAAGCTTTCTTT
TRBJ1-5 | TRBV11-2 | - | 14 | - | CASSLDPRGQPQHF | TGTGCCAGCAGCTTAGACCCCAGGGGACAGCCCCAGCATTTT
TRBJ1-3 | TRBV7-9 | - | 16 | - | CASSLGRGAAGNTIYF | TGTGCCAGCAGCTTGGGTCGCGGGGCTGCTGGAAACACCATATATTTT
TRBJ1-1 | TRBV2 | - | 15 | - | CASSPTGAGGTEAFF | TGTGCCAGCAGTCCCACAGGAGCCGGGGGAACTGAAGCTTTCTTT
TRBJ1-1 | TRBV18 | - | 14 | - | CASSLGTVNTEAFF | TGTGCCAGCTCACTTGGGACGGTGAACACTGAAGCTTTCTTT
TRBJ2-1 | TRBV7-9 | - | 16 | - | CASSLAGAGSYNEQFF | TGTGCCAGCAGCTTAGCAGGGGCGGGGTCCTACAATGAGCAGTTCTTC